The 3 T cell receptor beta chains below come from one sample, sequenced in a study of blood T cell repertoires in COVID-19. The repertoire was sequenced with immunoSEQ multiplex PCR; TCRdb's copy has only in-frame clones and lacks some. The profile shows 150,000 to 200,000 clones, approximately 75% of them singletons. The specimen was peripheral blood. The source is a human donor in a cohort sampled during active COVID-19.

The rearrangement links TRBV7-9 to TRBJ1-1, with D maybe TRBD1 (6 bases). In germline, CDR1 is SEHNR, CDR2 FQNEAQ (reference sequence). CDR3 length: 15 amino acids. Trimming took 1 base from V and 4 from J, leaving 13 bases between them. DNA of the CDR3: TGTGCCAGCAGCTTAGAGGCGGGGGCTAGCACTGAAGCTTTCTTT. The encoded protein is CASSLEAGASTEAFF.

The chain has TRBV27 and TRBJ2-1; D remains unclear. This CDR3 has 14 residues. Trimming stripped 5 bases from V and 2 bases from J, with 10 bases between. Germline values: CDR1 MNHEY, CDR2 SMNVEV (reference sequence). CDR3 protein: CASSPRYPYNEQFF. CDR3 coding DNA: TGTGCCAGCAGTCCCCGGTACCCCTACAATGAGCAGTTCTTC.

This chain links TRBV6-2 or TRBV6-3 with TRBJ2-7; tentatively, D is TRBD2 (6 bases). Germline CDR1 and CDR2: MNHEY and SVGEGT. This CDR3 is built from 15 residues. Trimming removed 0 bases from V and 2 bases from J, with 11 bases in between. The CDR3: CASSYSGLSAYEQYF. The CDR3 region has the DNA TGTGCCAGCAGTTACTCGGGACTTTCCGCCTACGAGCAGTACTTC.